A single sample gave rise to the 2 T cell receptor beta chains below, sequenced in a study of T-cell reconstitution after alpha-beta-depleted transplantation in children. The TCRbeta library was prepared with unique molecular identifiers. TCRdb used MiXCR to reprocess the PCR reads, holding one entry per CDR3 protein. The sample contains roughly 610,000 distinct CDR3 sequences, roughly a tenth of which appear only once. Specimen: PBMCs from the stem cell graft donor, collected from the stem cell graft. Every receptor here comes from a human donor who donated a stem cell graft to a child with acute myeloid leukemia.

This clonotype has a handful of counts. This rearrangement joins TRBV29-1 to TRBJ1-2, with 9 bases matching TRBD1. V was pared by 3 bases and J by 6 bases, with 5 bases of the junction left unmatched. The CDR3 has 13 amino acids. From germline, CDR1 is SQVTM and CDR2 ANQGSEA. The CDR3: CSVEGDREDGYTF. The CDR3, as DNA: TGCAGCGTTGAGGGGGACAGGGAGGATGGCTACACCTTC. The full variable domain, its missing parts supplied by reference TRBV29-1 and TRBJ1-2, is SAVISQKPSRDICQRGTSLTIQCQVDSQVTMMFWYRQQPGQSLTLIATANQGSEATYESGFVIDKFPISRPNLTFSTLTVSNMSPEDSSIYLCSVEGDREDGYTFGSGTRLTVV.

This clonotype was seen a handful of times. This rearrangement joins TRBV27 to TRBJ2-2, with 12 bases that match TRBD1. The J segment lost 3 bases and the V segment lost 10 bases, leaving 9 bases of the junction unmatched. The V gene's germline CDR1 is MNHEY and CDR2 SMNVEV (reference sequence). The CDR3 runs 16 residues. The CDR3 DNA sequence: TGTGCCACTCTACCGGGACAGGGGGCTGACACCGGGGAGCTGTTTTTT. It is translated as CATLPGQGADTGELFF.